The 27 T cell receptor beta chains given below trace back to one sample, sequenced in a study of shared clonotypes between healthy human individuals. Profiling relied on immunoSEQ multiplex PCR, and the TCRdb table lists in-frame clones only, not all of them. The repertoire holds 2.3 million or so clones, with approximately 93% as singletons. The sequencing sample was made of naive CD4+ T cells from PBMCs. As to subset: CD45RA+ positively selected. These receptors all come from a man aged 18 to 29 in good health. Some clones in this sample may be carry-over from other donors' samples.

Regarding this clone: Different DNA sequences within this sample yield the same CDR3. For the CDR3, the DNA is TGTGCCTGGAGTGGTGACTACGAGCAGTACTTC. This translates into CAWSGDYEQYF. The genes are TRBV30 and TRBJ2-7; D is unclear. CDR3 size: 11 residues. Per the germline V gene, CDR1 is GTSNPN and CDR2 is SVGIG (reference sequence). The V and J ends lost 1 base and 3 bases respectively, with 4 bases between them.

The chain joins TRBV27 to TRBJ2-7, with D possibly TRBD2 on 5 matching bases. Looked up from germline, CDR1 is MNHEY and CDR2 is SMNVEV (reference sequence). V gave up 6 bases and J gave up 7 bases, with 10 bases separating them. The CDR3 spans 11 residues. This chain's CDR3 is CASSPPGEQYF. CDR3 in DNA: TGTGCCAGCAGCCCCCCGGGAGAGCAGTACTTC.

The V call is TRBV2, the J call TRBJ2-5; perhaps TRBD2 as D (6 bases). Trimming took off 7 bases at V and 5 bases at J, with 14 bases between the two ends. The germline V gene has CDR1 SNHLY and CDR2 FYNNEI. The CDR3 is made up of 13 amino acids. The CDR3 sequence is CASTPGGLETQYF. The CDR3 DNA reads as TGTGCCAGCACCCCTGGGGGGTTGGAGACCCAGTACTTC.

This sequence joins TRBV10-3 and TRBJ1-1; no clear D. Germline V gene lookup returns CDR1 ENHRY and CDR2 SYGVKD. The CDR3 extends over 12 amino acids. Trimming left V 4 bases short and J 7 bases short, with 10 bases between. The CDR3 here is CAISATKYEAFF. The CDR3 region has the DNA TGTGCCATCAGTGCCACCAAGTATGAAGCTTTCTTT.

This chain connects TRBV5-1 to TRBJ2-1; TRBD2 aligns across 7 bases. Germline-derived CDR1 and CDR2 are SGHRS and YFSETQ. This CDR3 is 14 amino acids long. V was clipped by 7 bases and J by 8 bases; unmatched bases: 12. The CDR3 DNA follows: TGCGCCAGCCAGCGGGATCCGACGCGCGATGAGCAGTTCTTC. It encodes CASQRDPTRDEQFF. The full variable domain, in which reference TRBV5-1 and TRBJ2-1 provide the parts outside the CDR3, is KAGVTQTPRYLIKTRGQQVTLSCSPISGHRSVSWYQQTPGQGLQFLFEYFSETQRNKGNFPGRFSGRQFSNSRSEMNVSTLELGDSALYLCASQRDPTRDEQFFGPGTRLTVL.

This rearrangement joins TRBV6-5 to TRBJ1-2, with 8 bases matching TRBD1. Trimming removed 9 bases from V and 7 bases from J; junction bases left unmatched: 13. Germline CDR1 reads MNHEY; CDR2 reads SVGAGI. This CDR3 contains 14 residues. The CDR3 is CASWTRTGRGGYTF. The CDR3 region has the DNA TGTGCCAGTTGGACACGGACAGGGAGGGGTGGCTACACCTTC.

The V and J genes are TRBV18 and TRBJ2-3; tentative D call: TRBD1 (6 bases). V shed 6 bases and J shed 6 bases, with 19 bases lying between them. CDR3 size: 15 residues. CDR1 and CDR2 (germline): KGHSH, LQKENI. CDR3 in amino acids: CASSVQGYDFDTQYF. The CDR3 nucleotides read TGTGCCAGCTCCGTACAGGGTTATGATTTTGATACGCAGTATTTT.

The rearrangement uses TRBV15 and TRBJ1-5; D gene ambiguous. This CDR3 is 12 amino acids long. Germline V gene data show CDR1 as LNHNV and CDR2 as YYDKDF (reference sequence). Trimming pared 8 bases from V and 6 bases from J, leaving 11 bases between. The CDR3 loop reads CATQRLGQPQHF. The CDR3 DNA sequence: TGTGCCACCCAGCGCCTCGGTCAGCCCCAGCATTTT. Complete variable domain (other parts from reference TRBV15 and TRBJ1-5): DAMVIQNPRYQVTQFGKPVTLSCSQTLNHNVMYWYQQKSSQAPKLLFHYYDKDFNNEADTPDNFQSRRPNTSFCFLDIRSPGLGDTAMYLCATQRLGQPQHFGDGTRLSIL.

The V call is TRBV28, the J call TRBJ2-7; 12 positions agree with TRBD2. The CDR3 has 16 amino acids. CDR1 and CDR2 (germline): MDHEN, SYDVKM. V shed 1 base, J shed 4 bases, and the junction held 5 bases outside the gene matches. The CDR3: CASSLLLAGGRYEQYF. In DNA, the CDR3 is TGTGCCAGCAGTTTATTACTAGCGGGAGGCAGGTACGAGCAGTACTTC.

The chain combines TRBV29-1 with TRBJ2-1; D gene ambiguous. Germline CDR1 reads SQVTM; CDR2 reads ANQGSEA. This CDR3 region has 13 residues. Trimming shortened V by 8 bases and J by 1 base, and 12 bases separated the two germline ends. This CDR3 is CSTSTQSYNEQFF. The CDR3 DNA is TGCAGCACATCGACTCAGTCCTACAATGAGCAGTTCTTC.

Written as DNA, the CDR3 is TGTGCCACCCGCTCTAGTAATATGAACACCGGGGAGCTGTTTTTT. It yields the protein CATRSSNMNTGELFF. This sequence joins TRBV2 and TRBJ2-2; D remains unclear. Germline V gene data show CDR1 as SNHLY and CDR2 as FYNNEI. This CDR3 contains 15 residues. Trimming cost V 10 bases and J 1 base, with 16 bases left between them. Full variable domain (remainder filled in from reference TRBV2 and TRBJ2-2): EPEVTQTPSHQVTQMGQEVILRCVPISNHLYFYWYRQILGQKVEFLVSFYNNEISEKSEIFDDQFSVERPDGSNFTLKIRSTKLEDSAMYFCATRSSNMNTGELFFGEGSRLTVL.

The V gene is TRBV29-1, the J gene TRBJ2-5; D may be TRBD2 (7 bases). V gave up 0 bases and J gave up 6 bases, with 14 bases separating them. Germline lookup yields CDR1 SQVTM and CDR2 ANQGSEA. The CDR3 contains 14 residues. CDR3 region: CSVEDRAGAKTQYF. The CDR3 nucleotides read TGCAGCGTTGAAGATAGGGCGGGGGCGAAGACCCAGTACTTC. Looking up the rest from reference TRBV29-1 and TRBJ2-5 gives the full variable domain: SAVISQKPSRDICQRGTSLTIQCQVDSQVTMMFWYRQQPGQSLTLIATANQGSEATYESGFVIDKFPISRPNLTFSTLTVSNMSPEDSSIYLCSVEDRAGAKTQYFGPGTRLLVL.

V and J are TRBV6-4 and TRBJ1-1; D gene unclear. The V gene lost 4 bases and the J gene lost 0 bases, with 6 bases spanning the gap. The CDR3 is 13 amino acids. Germline CDR1 MRHNA, CDR2 SNTAGT. The CDR3 DNA reads TGTGCCAGCAGTGTGCAGATGAACACTGAAGCTTTCTTT. This encodes CASSVQMNTEAFF.

V gene TRBV29-1 combines with J gene TRBJ2-7; 11 bases line up with TRBD2. Germline V lookup: CDR1 SQVTM, CDR2 ANQGSEA. The V segment lost 5 bases and the J segment 0 bases; nucleotides outside the gene matches: 6. The CDR3 runs to 15 residues. CDR3 residues: CSVSGTSGPSYEQYF. DNA of the CDR3: TGCAGCGTTTCGGGGACTAGCGGTCCCTCCTACGAGCAGTACTTC.

The V gene is TRBV2, the J gene TRBJ1-5, with D possibly matching TRBD1 (5 bases). With 4 bases removed from V and 1 base from J, the gap between germline ends came to 11 bases. Looked up from germline, CDR1 is SNHLY and CDR2 is FYNNEI. CDR3 size: 15 residues. As DNA, the CDR3 is TGTGCCAGCAGTGCAGGGTGGGGGAGCAATCAGCCCCAGCATTTT. It encodes CASSAGWGSNQPQHF. The variable domain in full, completed from reference TRBV2 and TRBJ1-5, reads EPEVTQTPSHQVTQMGQEVILRCVPISNHLYFYWYRQILGQKVEFLVSFYNNEISEKSEIFDDQFSVERPDGSNFTLKIRSTKLEDSAMYFCASSAGWGSNQPQHFGDGTRLSIL.

This clone was detected a few times. The chain combines TRBV6-1 with TRBJ1-1, with unresolved D. Germline CDR1 MNHNS, CDR2 SASEGT. The germline V and J ends were trimmed by 8 bases and 6 bases, with 13 bases remaining between them. This CDR3 contains 12 residues. CDR3 DNA: TGTGCCAGCGGCACGGAGAGAGCTGAAGCTTTCTTT. As protein: CASGTERAEAFF.

The V gene is TRBV29-1, the J gene TRBJ1-5; D is possibly TRBD1 (6 bases). The CDR3 loop spans 13 amino acids. V lost 6 bases and J 6 bases, leaving 15 bases between the germline ends. From germline, CDR1 is SQVTM and CDR2 ANQGSEA. CDR3 protein: CSVVQGMGQPQHF. The CDR3 coding sequence is TGCAGCGTGGTACAGGGAATGGGTCAGCCCCAGCATTTT.

Of note for this clone: The junction differs from germline at one of its ends, possibly a read error. The chain has TRBV7-9 and TRBJ2-7; D is possibly TRBD1 or TRBD2 (7 bases each). The germline V gene has CDR1 SEHNR and CDR2 FQNEAQ (reference sequence). The CDR3 sequence is 14 residues long. The CDR3 bases are TGTGCCAGCAGTAAGGCAGGGGGTCATCTTGCGGGAGCATTC. Translation gives CASSKAGGHLAGAF.

This sequence joins TRBV7-3 and TRBJ2-5; TRBD2 matches 14 bases. The CDR3 has 16 amino acids. Per the germline V gene, CDR1 is SGHTA and CDR2 is FQGTGA. With V trimmed by 4 bases and J by 5 bases, 6 bases remained unmatched. The CDR3 DNA is TGTGCCAGCAGCTCCGGACTAGCGGGAGGATCTGAGACCCAGTACTTC. Its protein product is CASSSGLAGGSETQYF.

CDR3 in amino acids: CASSPRTSGTRTDTQYF. DNA for the CDR3: TGTGCCAGCAGCCCGCGGACTAGCGGGACTCGCACAGATACGCAGTATTTT. This chain links TRBV14 with TRBJ2-3, with 12 bases lining up with TRBD2. This CDR3 is 17 amino acids long. Germline V gene data show CDR1 as SGHDN and CDR2 as FVKESK. The V and J ends lost 4 bases and 1 base, in that order; junction bases with no gene match: 6.

V and J are TRBV11-3 and TRBJ2-3; a possible D gene is TRBD2 (6 bases). Germline-derived CDR1 and CDR2 are SGHNT and YENEEA. V lost 1 base to trimming and J lost 1 base, with 12 bases between them. CDR3 length equals 16 residues. CDR3 amino acids: CASSLGAASGTDTQYF. DNA for the CDR3: TGTGCCAGCAGCTTAGGGGCGGCTAGCGGCACAGATACGCAGTATTTT.

The chain uses TRBV28 and TRBJ2-7; weak D call: TRBD2 (6 bases). V was clipped by 7 bases and J by 3 bases, with 19 bases between them. The CDR3 runs to 15 residues. Germline loops: CDR1 MDHEN, CDR2 SYDVKM. CDR3 nucleotides: TGTGCCAGCAATAGAGGCGGGACGGACATCTACGAGCAGTACTTC. Translated: CASNRGGTDIYEQYF.

The chain combines TRBV5-1 with TRBJ2-7; TRBD1 aligns across 12 bases. The CDR3 consists of 15 residues. Germline-derived CDR1 and CDR2 are SGHRS and YFSETQ. Unmatched junction bases numbered 16, after V lost 6 bases and J lost 12 bases. The CDR3 protein is CASTRDSGTGGAPYF. As DNA, the CDR3 is TGCGCCAGCACCAGGGATTCCGGGACAGGGGGCGCACCGTACTTC.

The gene calls are TRBV5-8 and TRBJ1-3, with D uncertain. The CDR3 totals 14 residues. The V end was cut by 1 base, the J end by 0 bases, with 5 bases between. The germline gives CDR1 SGHTS, CDR2 YDEGEE. CDR3 residues: CASSLRDSGNTIYF. In nucleotides, the CDR3 is TGTGCCAGCAGCTTGCGGGACTCTGGAAACACCATATATTTT.

This chain links TRBV27 with TRBJ2-3; D unclear. The V gene's germline CDR1 is MNHEY and CDR2 SMNVEV (reference sequence). Trimming pared 5 bases from V and 9 bases from J, leaving 12 bases between. There are 12 residues in the CDR3. This CDR3 is CASSTRAGTQYF. The DNA for the CDR3 is TGTGCCAGCAGTACTCGGGCTGGCACGCAGTATTTT.

The chain is built from TRBV4-1 and TRBJ1-5, with D possibly TRBD1 on 5 matching bases. V dropped 5 bases and J dropped 3 bases, with 17 bases sitting between them. The CDR3 has 16 residues. The germline V gene has CDR1 MGHRA and CDR2 YSYEKL. The CDR3 is CASSSRQPGVNQPQHF. CDR3 sequence (DNA): TGCGCCAGCAGCTCCCGACAGCCTGGTGTCAATCAGCCCCAGCATTTT.

About this clone itself: This CDR3 is also generated by other DNA sequences in the sample. V usage is TRBV18 and J usage is TRBJ2-7; perhaps D is TRBD1 or TRBD2 (5 bases each). V was shortened by 3 bases and J by 1 base, with 10 bases between the two germline ends. Germline CDR1 and CDR2: KGHSH and LQKENI. The CDR3 is 14 residues long. The CDR3 region has the DNA TGTGCCAGCTCACCGGGGACCGAATCCTACGAGCAGTACTTC. Translated, it gives CASSPGTESYEQYF.